This T cell receptor (beta chain) was documented in a study of CD8 T cells in Susac syndrome. Notes on the study in general: As the study acknowledged, the number of individuals in its TCR sequencing and HLA analysis was relatively small.

This clonotype was observed once. Its antigen is unidentified. RNA totalling roughly 0.45 to 1 ug underwent reverse transcription with random hexamers. Coverage of TCR beta CDR3 amplification by immunoSEQ multiplex PCR extended to 54 Vbeta and 13 Jbeta. TCRdb recomputed calls from the immunoSEQ multiplex PCR reads with MiXCR, one row per CDR3 protein. This sample has over 95,000 distinct CDR3 sequences, with under 95% found just once. The CDR3 is made up of 13 amino acids. From germline, CDR1 is SGHTA and CDR2 FQGTGA. V was cut by 2 bases and J by 8 bases, with 12 bases left in between. Peripheral blood CD8+ and CD4+ T cells were profiled by TCR beta sequencing. Controls matched for sex and age were healthy donors.

Sequencing was done on a sample of CD8+ T cells from PBMCs. The TCR originated in a human donor in good health. The chain combines TRBV7-3 with TRBJ1-1; D unresolved. This CDR3 reads CASSLVATDEAFF. CDR3 DNA sequence: TGTGCCAGCAGCTTAGTCGCGACGGACGAAGCTTTCTTT.